This TCR beta chain was found in a study of blood T cell repertoires in COVID-19 (dated by TCRdb to 2020 to 2021). Background on the whole study: Samples from collaborators originated in the United States, Italy and Spain and spanned both the acute and convalescent phases of COVID-19. The prospective study material was composed of cDNA or gDNA derived from T cells, B-cell-depleted T cells, or PBMCs. Where HLA class I and class II types were available, the types were taken from metadata supplied by the sample provider, not from assay-based typing. Nearly every sample came with metadata listing a de-identified subject ID, COVID-19 status, age in years and sex. Subjects who had been exposed to COVID-19, were actively infected with it, or had recovered from it provided the deeply sampled blood TCRbeta repertoires that made up the dataset. The repertoires were made available in a free public database intended to serve as a resource for research on the immune response to SARS-CoV-2. Samples came from the ongoing ImmuneRACE study (first 160 participants) plus 1,254 subjects from 6 global collaborators. Here is what the overall study found, with its caveats: The quantity of clinical and demographic metadata differed by source and by participant and was supplied without curation.

TCRbeta CDR3 regions were amplified from genomic DNA by means of the immunoSEQ Assay, a bias-controlled multiplex PCR. From the authors' description of their analysis: Nucleated cell counts per sample were estimated from amplification of reference gene primers within the assay. Sequence reads were collapsed and filtered to measure the absolute abundance of every unique TCRbeta CDR3 rearrangement. For each sample, productive Simpson clonality was calculated as the square root of Simpson's diversity index over productive rearrangements. This immuneACCESS table, as held by TCRdb, lists in-frame sequences with V and J called but not all clones. Of the missing ones, under half trace to an unresolved V gene in checked studies; the others have no known cause. That table is the source of V, J and clone size, and D and trimming were worked out from the DNA. Counted in this sample were 300,000 to 400,000 clones; roughly 86% of them appeared once. The ten largest make up approximately 7.4% of the sample.

For this clone: The antigen this receptor binds is unknown. Qualities for individual bases were not recorded, and no much larger clone is one base off.

One collaborating source in Seattle enrolled patients while the patients were actively infected and followed the patients over time throughout the course of disease. The collaborating institutions used their own protocols to collect whole blood in K2EDTA tubes. Collaborator samples were shipped for TCRbeta analysis as frozen whole blood, isolated PBMCs, or DNA extracted from either sample type. Looking up the germline V gene (reference sequence) yields CDR1 MNHEY and CDR2 SMNVEV. V is cut by 2 bases and J by 4 bases, and the space between the germline ends is 11 bases. From its cysteine to its phenylalanine, the CDR3 spans 14 amino acids. The retained sequence is limited to the CDR3, 42 bases, with the frame set at the first base.

The chain joins TRBV27 to TRBJ2-5; the D region possibly corresponds to TRBD1 (6 bases align). Source material: peripheral blood. This TCR derives from a woman in her 70s with COVID-19, enrolled during active disease. The sequence in DNA is TGTGCCAGCAGTTTAACGGACAGTTTAGAGACCCAGTACTTC. Its coded protein is CASSLTDSLETQYF.